Presented here are 4 T cell receptor beta chains from one specimen sequenced in a study of radiotherapy plus CTLA-4 blockade in lung cancer. Profiling relied on immunoSEQ multiplex PCR, and the TCRdb table lists in-frame clones only, not all of them. In the table there are about 38,000 clones, over 65% of which are singletons. Source: peripheral blood, taken from a patient treated with radiotherapy plus ipilimumab. Source of these receptors: a human donor with non-small cell lung cancer who had stable disease on radiotherapy plus ipilimumab.

The CDR3 region is CSAPGREGNAEAFF. DNA for the CDR3: TGCAGCGCCCCTGGGAGGGAGGGTAACGCTGAAGCTTTCTTT. The V and J genes are TRBV29-1 and TRBJ1-1, with no clear D. Germline V gene data show CDR1 as SQVTM and CDR2 as ANQGSEA. V was shortened by 7 bases and J by 6 bases, with 21 bases between the two germline ends. The CDR3 runs to 14 residues.

The chain carries TRBV14 and TRBJ2-7; D is uncertain. Per germline, CDR1 SGHDN and CDR2 FVKESK. V lost 6 bases and J 3 bases, leaving 6 bases between the germline ends. The CDR3 is 11 amino acids. The CDR3 sequence: CASSDFYEQYV. The CDR3 nucleotides read TGTGCCAGCAGTGACTTCTACGAGCAGTACGTC.

The chain combines TRBV5-5 with TRBJ2-5, with a weak D call TRBD1 (6 bases). Germline CDR1 and CDR2: SGHKS and YYEKEE (reference sequence). V was cut by 3 bases and J by 1 base, with 16 bases left in between. This CDR3 has 16 amino acids. This CDR3 reads CASSSSGAMSQETQYF. The CDR3 DNA reads TGTGCCAGCAGCTCCTCAGGGGCCATGTCCCAAGAGACCCAGTACTTC.

This clone was observed a single time. The J gene is TRBJ2-7, the V gene TRBV23-1, with 8 bases that match TRBD1. TRBV23-1 is noted as an ORF with a role that remains uncertain. Trimming at V came to 8 bases and at J to 1 base, leaving 7 bases not matched to a gene. This CDR3 is built from 14 residues. CDR3 nucleotide sequence: TGCGCCAGCGATATCCGGGACAGGTCCTACGAGCAGTACGTC. This sequence encodes CASDIRDRSYEQYV.